This T cell receptor beta chain appears in the sequencing data of a study of T cells in Graves' hyperthyroidism and ophthalmopathy. Around 10 ml fresh peripheral blood yielded the PBMCs. Deletions cut 0 bases from V and 2 bases from J, with 13 bases between. The CDR3 runs 15 residues. Germline CDR1 and CDR2: DFQATT and SNEGSKA (reference sequence). Amplification of TCR beta CDR3 regions was performed using RNA transcripts as template. A set of HTBI primers served as the primers for a first-round RT-PCR of the TCR CDR3. TCRdb analysed the multiplex PCR reads with MiXCR anew, one entry per CDR3 protein. This sample yields hundreds of thousands of distinct CDR3 sequences, of which less than 20% are seen a single time; over 45% belongs to the top ten.

The rearrangement joins TRBV20-1 to TRBJ1-2, with a weak D call TRBD1 (5 bases). The sequence was collected from a middle-aged man with Graves' ophthalmopathy. Sequencing was done on a sample of blood. The CDR3 region is CSARDTGGANYGYTF. For the CDR3, the DNA is TGCAGTGCTAGAGATACGGGAGGGGCCAACTATGGCTACACCTTC.